Listed below are T cell receptor beta chains from one sample, sequenced in a study of blood T cell repertoires in COVID-19. Using immunoSEQ multiplex PCR, the repertoire was profiled, and TCRdb retains in-frame clones only, with some absent. The sample holds approximately 160,000 clones, about four fifths seen once. Specimen: peripheral blood. Every receptor here comes from a man between 60 and 70 years old with active or convalescent COVID-19. CDR3s include the opening cysteine and the closing phenylalanine or tryptophan. The D gene is left open where the match is weak. Clone size, where shown, is once, few, many, or a class for clones that have expanded.

TRBV11-2	.	.	TRBJ2-1	TGTGCCAGCAGCCCTCAACTCTTCCACAATGAGCAGTTCTTC	CASSPQLFHNEQFF
TRBV7-2	.	TRBD2	TRBJ2-1	TGTGCCAGCAGCAGGGTCCCGGGACTAGCGGGAGACCCCTACAATGAGCAGTTCTTC	CASSRVPGLAGDPYNEQFF
TRBV10-3	.	TRBD1	TRBJ1-2	TGTGCCATCAGTAGGGACAGAAGAGATGGCTACACCTTC	CAISRDRRDGYTF
TRBV9	few	.	TRBJ1-6	TGTGCCAGCAGCGCGGACGGGGGGAATTCACCCCTCCACTTT	CASSADGGNSPLHF
TRBV4-1	few	.	TRBJ1-6	TGCGCCAGCAGCCAAGATCAAAGGTTACAGGGTGGGACCCTCCACTTT	CASSQDQRLQGGTLHF
TRBV6-4	.	.	TRBJ1-2	TGTGCCAGCAGTGACTCGGCAGGGAACTATGGCTACACCTTC	CASSDSAGNYGYTF
TRBV11-2	.	.	TRBJ2-3	TGTGCCAGCAGCTTAGATCAAGATACGCAGTATTTT	CASSLDQDTQYF
TRBV5-4	once	TRBD2	TRBJ2-1	TGTGCCAGCAGCTTGATGCTAGCGGGAGACAATGAGCAGTTCTTC	CASSLMLAGDNEQFF
TRBV29-1	.	TRBD1	TRBJ1-1	TGCAGCGCCAAGACAGGGGATAACACTGAAGCTTTCTTT	CSAKTGDNTEAFF
TRBV28	.	TRBD1	TRBJ1-2	TGTGCCAGCAGTCTCCCTCCGGGACAGGAGGGGGGCTACACCTTC	CASSLPPGQEGGYTF
TRBV9	.	.	TRBJ1-2	TGTGCCAGCAGCGTAGCAGGGTGGGGCTACACCTTC	CASSVAGWGYTF
TRBV10-2	.	.	TRBJ1-5	TGCGCCAGCAGTGAGAGCTTCAATCAGCCCCAGCATTTT	CASSESFNQPQHF
TRBV10-3	.	.	TRBJ2-7	TGTGCCATCAGTGACAGACTACCGTCGGACGAGCAGTACTTC	CAISDRLPSDEQYF
TRBV28	.	TRBD1	TRBJ1-4	TGTGCCAGCAGCCAAACAGGGGACCGAAATGAAAAACTGTTTTTT	CASSQTGDRNEKLFF
TRBV18	.	TRBD2	TRBJ2-7	TGTGCCAGCTCACCACCCAGCGGGAGAGGGTACGAGCAGTACTTC	CASSPPSGRGYEQYF
TRBV19	.	.	TRBJ1-1	TGTGCCAGTAGTATAAAGCAGGGGCGAACTGAAGCTTTCTTT	CASSIKQGRTEAFF
TRBV29-1	.	TRBD1	TRBJ2-3	TGCAGCGTACCACCGGGACAGGGGGCAACAGATACGCAGTATTTT	CSVPPGQGATDTQYF
TRBV11-2	.	TRBD2	TRBJ2-7	TGTGCCAGCAGCTTTCCCCTGGGGCGGGAGAAGCGTTACGAGCAGTACTTC	CASSFPLGREKRYEQYF
TRBV3-1/TRBV3-2	.	TRBD1	TRBJ1-5	TGTGCCAGCAGCCATGGGACAGACCACAATCAGCCCCAGCATTTT	CASSHGTDHNQPQHF
TRBV24-1	.	.	TRBJ2-2	TGTGCCACCAGTCGTACTGAAGCGGTCACCGGGGAGCTGTTTTTT	CATSRTEAVTGELFF
TRBV18	.	.	TRBJ1-2	TGTGCCAGCTCACCGAGGGATCAGACCTATGGCTACACCTTC	CASSPRDQTYGYTF
TRBV9	.	TRBD1	TRBJ2-1	TGTGCCAGCAGCGTTGACGCGGGACAGGGGTCCTACAATGAGCAGTTCTTC	CASSVDAGQGSYNEQFF
TRBV4-2	.	.	TRBJ2-7	TGTGCCAGCAGCCCAGTAGGGGAAAGCTCCTACGAGCAGTACTTC	CASSPVGESSYEQYF
TRBV18	.	.	TRBJ1-2	TGTGCCAGCTCACCACAGGGGTTCAGTGGCTACACCTTC	CASSPQGFSGYTF
TRBV4-1	.	TRBD2	TRBJ2-2	TGCGCCAGCAGCCAGAGGGGACTAGCGGGAGGAACGGCCGGGGAGCTGTTTTTT	CASSQRGLAGGTAGELFF
TRBV2	.	TRBD1	TRBJ2-5	TGTGCCAGCATTCCGGGACAGGGGGGCCGGGAGACCCAGTACTTC	CASIPGQGGRETQYF
TRBV10-3	.	.	TRBJ2-5	TGTGCCATCAGTGAGATGCGGGCCAGCCAAGAGACCCAGTACTTC	CAISEMRASQETQYF
TRBV5-1	.	TRBD1	TRBJ2-4	TGCGCCAGCAGGGACAGGGTCGGAGCCAAAAACATTCAGTACTTC	CASRDRVGAKNIQYF
TRBV19	.	.	TRBJ2-6	TGTGCCAGTACCCTCACAGGGACTGGGGCCAACGTCCTGACTTTC	CASTLTGTGANVLTF
TRBV5-1	.	.	TRBJ2-3	TGCGCCAGCAGCCCGGTCACCCCTAGCACAGATACGCAGTATTTT	CASSPVTPSTDTQYF
TRBV11-2	.	TRBD1	TRBJ1-2	TGTGCCAGCAGCTTAACAGGGGGCAACTATGGCTACACCTTC	CASSLTGGNYGYTF
TRBV3-1/TRBV3-2	.	TRBD2	TRBJ2-7	TGTGCCAGCAGCCAACAGAATCCGGGACTAGCCTACGAGCAGTACTTC	CASSQQNPGLAYEQYF
TRBV5-6	.	.	TRBJ2-5	TGTGCCAGCAGCTTGTCGGGGGGCGCGGAGACCCAGTACTTC	CASSLSGGAETQYF
TRBV18	.	TRBD1	TRBJ2-5	TGTGCCAGCTCCCGGGACAGACAAGAGACCCAGTACTTC	CASSRDRQETQYF
TRBV5-6	.	.	TRBJ1-5	TGTGCCAGCAGCTTGCGTGGAGTCCGCAATCAGCCCCAGCATTTT	CASSLRGVRNQPQHF
TRBV5-1	.	.	TRBJ2-3	TGCGCCAGCAGCTTGGGGGGGCGGGTCACAGATACGCAGTATTTT	CASSLGGRVTDTQYF
TRBV2	.	.	TRBJ2-2	TGTGCCAGCACGGTTGGCGGGGTGGATGTGCTGTTTTTT	CASTVGGVDVLFF
TRBV28	.	.	TRBJ1-5	TGTGCCAGCAGACCCGGACAGAGAAGCAATCAGCCCCAGCATTTT	CASRPGQRSNQPQHF
TRBV5-1	few	TRBD1	TRBJ1-3	TGCGCCAGCAGCTTGGCCGGGACAGTGGGTGGAAACACCATATATTTT	CASSLAGTVGGNTIYF
TRBV25-1	.	.	TRBJ1-1	TGTGCCAGCCCCAGGGAGAACACTGAAGCTTTCTTT	CASPRENTEAFF
TRBV7-9	.	.	TRBJ2-5	TGTGCCAGCAGCCTCGGGGAGTCCCGACAAGAGACCCAGTACTTC	CASSLGESRQETQYF
TRBV3-1/TRBV3-2	.	.	TRBJ1-1	TGTGCCAGCAGCCAAGAACAGGGGAACACTGAAGCTTTCTTT	CASSQEQGNTEAFF
TRBV19	.	TRBD1	TRBJ1-2	TGTGCCAGTAGTACGGGACAGGGGAGCTATGGCTACACCTTC	CASSTGQGSYGYTF
TRBV18	.	TRBD2	TRBJ2-1	TGTGCCAGCTCACCACCGGTGGCGGGAGGCTCCTACAATGAGCAGTTCTTC	CASSPPVAGGSYNEQFF
TRBV7-9	.	.	TRBJ2-3	TGTGCCAGCAGTAACCGACTAGTAAGGCAGTATTTT	CASSNRLVRQYF
TRBV3-1/TRBV3-2	.	TRBD1	TRBJ1-2	TGTGCCAGCAGCCATCTACAGGGGAGTACCCATGGCTACACCTTC	CASSHLQGSTHGYTF
TRBV12-3/TRBV12-4	.	.	TRBJ2-2	TGTGCCAGCAGTCCCTCCGGTATCGGGGAGCTGTTTTTT	CASSPSGIGELFF
TRBV28	.	TRBD1	TRBJ1-2	TGTGCCAGCACCCGACAGGGAGCCGGCTATGGCTACACCTTC	CASTRQGAGYGYTF
TRBV19	medium-sized	TRBD2	TRBJ2-1	TGTGCCAGTAGTAAGACAACTAGCGGGTGGGGGTCCTACAATGAGCAGTTCTTC	CASSKTTSGWGSYNEQFF
TRBV5-4	.	TRBD1	TRBJ2-7	TGTGCCAGCAGCCCCGACAGGGGCCTGACCTACGAGCAGTACTTC	CASSPDRGLTYEQYF
TRBV10-1	.	.	TRBJ2-2	TGCGCCAGCAGTGAGTCTCAGGGCTTCACCGGGGAGCTGTTTTTT	CASSESQGFTGELFF
TRBV4-1	.	.	TRBJ2-5	TGCGCCAGCAGCCAAACTTCTGGAGGGGCCCAAGAGACCCAGTACTTC	CASSQTSGGAQETQYF
TRBV7-9	few	TRBD2	TRBJ2-1	TGTGCCAGCAGCTTTGGACTAGTCGATGAGCAGTTCTTC	CASSFGLVDEQFF
TRBV7-8	.	.	TRBJ2-3	TGTGCCAGCAGCTCATACAGTAGCACAGATACGCAGTATTTT	CASSSYSSTDTQYF
TRBV5-8	.	TRBD2	TRBJ2-1	TGTGCCAGCAACGATCGACCTAGCGGGGTGAGCTCCTACAATGAGCAGTTCTTC	CASNDRPSGVSSYNEQFF